Below, 9 T cell receptor beta chains from the same sample are listed, as sequenced in a study of tissue T cells after allogeneic stem cell transplantation. As for time point: mouse harvest day 14 after allogeneic transplant. The graft held 10^6 splenic CD5+ T cells and 10^7 T-cell-depleted bone marrow cells. Assay: immunoSEQ multiplex PCR; the TCRdb copy retains only in-frame clones and omits some. The sample has thousands of clones; less than 45% are singletons. The sequenced sample consisted of skin. The receptors were sampled from a female BALB/c mouse given C57BL/6 T cells with graft-versus-host disease after an allogeneic hematopoietic cell transplant.

The sample holds a few counts of this clone. Gene names and germline match the mouse. The CDR3 extends 1 residue past the end of the read, so its final part is completed from the germline J gene. The rearrangement uses TRBV26 and TRBJ1-1; D remains unclear. This CDR3 has 13 amino acids. Trimming took 1 base from V and 0 from J, leaving 3 bases between them. Germline loops: CDR1 KGHPV, CDR2 FQNQEV (reference sequence). CDR3: CASSLWANTEVFF. CDR3 DNA (partial): TGTGCCAGCAGTCTGTGGGCAAACACAGAAGTCTTC.

This clone appeared a few times. Mouse gene names and germline throughout. The read comes to an end 1 residue before the CDR3 does, leaving the germline J gene to fill in the end. J is TRBJ1-2 and V is TRBV5, with TRBD1 matching 7 bases. The CDR3 covers 15 residues. Losses at the gene ends were 4 bases for V and 0 bases for J; bases not matched to a gene: 5. Germline assignment: CDR1 LGHNA and CDR2 YNLKQL (reference sequence). The CDR3 loop reads CASSPRQGANSDYTF. CDR3 bases read: TGTGCCAGCAGCCCCCGACAGGGAGCAAACTCCGACTACACC.

On this clone: Gene names refer to mouse genes. The observed sequence ends 1 residue before the CDR3 terminus, with the missing tail filled in from the germline J gene. The chain has TRBV5 and TRBJ2-5; D is uncertain. CDR3 length equals 12 residues. The V end was cut by 1 base, the J end by 5 bases, with 4 bases between. From germline, CDR1 is LGHNA and CDR2 YNLKQL (reference sequence). CDR3 loop: CASSQVGDTQYF. The CDR3 DNA, read in part, is TGTGCCAGCAGCCAAGTGGGAGACACCCAGTAC.

The sample holds a few counts of this clone. The genes and germline here are from mouse. The sequence runs out 1 residue before the end of the CDR3; the remainder is reconstructed from the germline J gene. J is TRBJ2-5 and V is TRBV26; D is tentatively TRBD1 or TRBD2 (5 bases each). The CDR3 runs 14 residues. V gave up 6 bases and J gave up 0 bases, with 10 bases separating them. Per the germline V gene, CDR1 is KGHPV and CDR2 is FQNQEV (reference sequence). CDR3 in amino acids: CASRGAGNQDTQYF. The CDR3 DNA, read in part, is TGTGCCAGCAGAGGGGCAGGGAACCAAGACACCCAGTAC.

Relative to its sample, this clone is medium-sized. Mouse germline and gene names are used. The observed sequence ends 1 residue before the CDR3 terminus, with the missing tail filled in from the germline J gene. This chain connects TRBV26 to TRBJ1-3; D not resolved. The CDR3 loop spans 14 amino acids. Germline V CDR1 and CDR2: KGHPV, FQNQEV (reference sequence). V was shortened by 2 bases and J by 0 bases, with 5 bases between the two germline ends. The covered CDR3 bases are TGTGCCAGCAGTCTGGCAGATTCTGGAAATACGCTCTAT. Translation gives CASSLADSGNTLY. The full CDR3 is CASSLADSGNTLYF. The complete variable domain, with remaining parts taken from reference TRBV26 and TRBJ1-3, reads NSKVIQTPRYLVKGQGQKAKMRCIPEKGHPVVFWYQQNKNNEFKFLINFQNQEVLQQIDMTEKRFSAECPSNSPCSLEIQSSEAGDSALYLCASSLADSGNTLYFGEGSRLIVV.

This clone was seen more than once but under ten times. The gene names here belong to mouse. The part of the CDR3 DNA that was read is TGTGCCAGCAGTAGGGACAGGGGGGTCTATAATTCGCCCCTCTAC. Translating gives CASSRDRGVYNSPLY. The CDR3 in its entirety is CASSRDRGVYNSPLYF. The chain couples TRBV19 to TRBJ1-6; TRBD1 matches at 11 bases. The read terminates 1 residue ahead of where the CDR3 ends, so the germline J gene completes it. TRBJ1-6 is an ORF, and what it does is uncertain. There are 16 residues in the CDR3. V shed 3 bases and J 3 bases; nucleotides not matched to a gene: 2. The germline V gene encodes CDR1 FNHDT and CDR2 SITEND (reference sequence).

This clone counts as large. Germline and genes: mouse. Read data end 1 residue before the CDR3 end; the end is taken from the germline J gene. The rearrangement joins TRBV20 to TRBJ2-3, with 8 bases lining up with TRBD2. The CDR3 consists of 15 residues. CDR1 and CDR2 from the germline V gene are GFQATS and STVNSAI. The trim removed 0 bases at V and 0 bases at J, leaving 2 bases unmatched. Incomplete CDR3 DNA: TGTGGTGCTAGGGACTGGGGGGCGAGTGCAGAAACGCTGTAT. Amino acid sequence: CGARDWGASAETLY. The whole CDR3 protein reads CGARDWGASAETLYF.

This clone was seen a few times. The genes are named according to mouse. The DNA ends 1 residue before the CDR3 does, and the rest of the CDR3 is filled in from the germline J gene. This sample also contains other DNA sequences that code for the same CDR3. The V and J genes are TRBV26 and TRBJ1-1; D uncertain. The CDR3 length is 10 residues. The germline gives CDR1 KGHPV, CDR2 FQNQEV (reference sequence). V dropped 6 bases and J dropped 7 bases, with 6 bases sitting between them. The sequenced CDR3 bases are TGTGCCAGCAGCCTTAGAGAAGTCTTC. Translated: CASSLREVF. The whole CDR3 sequence is CASSLREVFF. The full variable domain, its missing parts supplied by reference TRBV26 and TRBJ1-1, is NSKVIQTPRYLVKGQGQKAKMRCIPEKGHPVVFWYQQNKNNEFKFLINFQNQEVLQQIDMTEKRFSAECPSNSPCSLEIQSSEAGDSALYLCASSLREVFFGKGTRLTVV.

About this clone itself: The genes are named according to mouse. The read gets to within 1 residue of the CDR3 end, and the germline J gene fills in the rest. The chain uses TRBV15 and TRBJ2-4; the D gene is possibly TRBD1 (5 bases). This CDR3 region has 13 residues. Germline V lookup: CDR1 SGHND, CDR2 FRSKSL. The V end lost 8 bases, the J end lost 0 bases, and 9 bases lay between the germline ends. The CDR3 DNA, read in part, is TGTGCCAGCGGACCAGGGAGTCAAAACACCTTGTAC. Its translation is CASGPGSQNTLY. The whole CDR3 reads CASGPGSQNTLYF. Looking up the rest from reference TRBV15 and TRBJ2-4 gives the full variable domain: DAGVTQTPRHEVAEKGQTIILKCEPVSGHNDLFWYRQTKIQGLELLSYFRSKSLMEDGGAFKDRFKAEMLNSSFSTLKIQPTEPKDSAVYLCASGPGSQNTLYFGAGTRLSVL.